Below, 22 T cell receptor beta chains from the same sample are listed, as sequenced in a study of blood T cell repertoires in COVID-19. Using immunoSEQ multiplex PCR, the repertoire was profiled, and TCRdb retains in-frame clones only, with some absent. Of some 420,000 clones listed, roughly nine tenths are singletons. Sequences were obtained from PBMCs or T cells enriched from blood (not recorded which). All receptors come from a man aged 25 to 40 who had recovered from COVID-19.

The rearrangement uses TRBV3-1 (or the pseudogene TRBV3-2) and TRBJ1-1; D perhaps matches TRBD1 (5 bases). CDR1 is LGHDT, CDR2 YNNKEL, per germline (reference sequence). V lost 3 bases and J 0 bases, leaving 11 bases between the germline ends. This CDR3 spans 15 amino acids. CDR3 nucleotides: TGTGCCAGCAGCCAGGCAGGGATCATGAACACTGAAGCTTTCTTT. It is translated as CASSQAGIMNTEAFF.

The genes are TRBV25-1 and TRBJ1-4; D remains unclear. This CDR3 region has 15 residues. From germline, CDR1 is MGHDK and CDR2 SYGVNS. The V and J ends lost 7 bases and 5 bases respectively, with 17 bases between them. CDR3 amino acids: CASTSGLGRNEKLFF. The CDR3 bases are TGTGCCAGCACCTCGGGGTTGGGTAGGAATGAAAAACTGTTTTTT. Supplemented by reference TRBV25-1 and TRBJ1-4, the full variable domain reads EADIYQTPRYLVIGTGKKITLECSQTMGHDKMYWYQQDPGMELHLIHYSYGVNSTEKGDLSSESTVSRIRTEHFPLTLESARPSHTSQYLCASTSGLGRNEKLFFGSGTQLSVL.

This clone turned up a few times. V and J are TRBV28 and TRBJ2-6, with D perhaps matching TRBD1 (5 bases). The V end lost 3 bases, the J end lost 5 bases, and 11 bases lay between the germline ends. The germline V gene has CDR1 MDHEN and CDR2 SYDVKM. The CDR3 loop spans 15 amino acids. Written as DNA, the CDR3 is TGTGCCAGCAGTTTTATGGGGCCTAGGGCCAACGTCCTGACTTTC. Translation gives CASSFMGPRANVLTF.

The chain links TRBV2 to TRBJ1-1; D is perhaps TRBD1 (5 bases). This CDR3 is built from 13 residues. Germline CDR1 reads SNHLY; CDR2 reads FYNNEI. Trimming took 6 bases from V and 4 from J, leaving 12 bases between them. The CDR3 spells CASRPGLSTEAFF. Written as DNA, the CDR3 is TGTGCCAGCAGACCGGGACTAAGCACTGAAGCTTTCTTT.

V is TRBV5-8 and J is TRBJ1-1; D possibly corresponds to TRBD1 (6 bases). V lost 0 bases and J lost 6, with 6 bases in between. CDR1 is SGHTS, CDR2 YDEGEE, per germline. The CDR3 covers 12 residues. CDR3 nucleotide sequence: TGTGCCAGCAGCTTGGGGGGGCCTGAAGCTTTCTTT. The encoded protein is CASSLGGPEAFF.

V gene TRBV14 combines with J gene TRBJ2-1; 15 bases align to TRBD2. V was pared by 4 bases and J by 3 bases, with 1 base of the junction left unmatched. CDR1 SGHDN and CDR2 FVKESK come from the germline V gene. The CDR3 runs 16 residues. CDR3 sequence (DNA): TGTGCCAGCAGCCGGACTAGCGGGAGGGTCTACAATGAGCAGTTCTTC. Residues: CASSRTSGRVYNEQFF.

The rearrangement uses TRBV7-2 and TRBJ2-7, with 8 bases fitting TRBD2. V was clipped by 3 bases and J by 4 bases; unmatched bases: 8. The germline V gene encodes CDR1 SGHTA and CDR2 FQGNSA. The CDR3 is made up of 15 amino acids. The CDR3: CASSFSASGLYEQYF. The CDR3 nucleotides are TGTGCCAGCAGCTTTTCGGCTAGCGGGCTATACGAGCAGTACTTC.

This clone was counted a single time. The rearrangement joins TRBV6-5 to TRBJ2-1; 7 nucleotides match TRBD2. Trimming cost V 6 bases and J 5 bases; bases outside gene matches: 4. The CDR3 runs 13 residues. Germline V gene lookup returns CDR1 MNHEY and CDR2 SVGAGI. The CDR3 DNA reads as TGTGCCAGCAGATGGACTAGAAACAATGAGCAGTTCTTC. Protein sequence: CASRWTRNNEQFF.

The CDR3 region is CASRFTSGSSYEQYF. In DNA form, the CDR3 reads TGTGCCAGCAGGTTCACTAGCGGGAGCTCCTACGAGCAGTACTTC. The gene calls are TRBV27 and TRBJ2-7, with 11 bases matching TRBD2. The germline gives CDR1 MNHEY, CDR2 SMNVEV (reference sequence). V shed 6 bases and J 0 bases; nucleotides not matched to a gene: 4. The CDR3 spans 15 residues.

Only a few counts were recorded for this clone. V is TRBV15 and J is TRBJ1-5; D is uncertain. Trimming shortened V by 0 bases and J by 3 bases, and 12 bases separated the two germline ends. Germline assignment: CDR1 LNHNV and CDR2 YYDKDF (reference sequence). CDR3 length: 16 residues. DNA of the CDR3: TGTGCCACCAGCAGAGATCGATACAGTATCAATCAGCCCCAGCATTTT. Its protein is CATSRDRYSINQPQHF. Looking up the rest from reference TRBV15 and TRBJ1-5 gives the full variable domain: DAMVIQNPRYQVTQFGKPVTLSCSQTLNHNVMYWYQQKSSQAPKLLFHYYDKDFNNEADTPDNFQSRRPNTSFCFLDIRSPGLGDTAMYLCATSRDRYSINQPQHFGDGTRLSIL.

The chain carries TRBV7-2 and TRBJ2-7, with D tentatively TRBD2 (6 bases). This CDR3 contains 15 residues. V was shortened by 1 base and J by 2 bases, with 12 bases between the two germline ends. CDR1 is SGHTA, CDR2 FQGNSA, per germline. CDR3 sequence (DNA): TGTGCCAGCAGCTTAGGTTCTAGCGCCACCTACGAGCAGTACTTC. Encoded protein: CASSLGSSATYEQYF. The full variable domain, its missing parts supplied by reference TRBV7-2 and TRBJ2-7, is GAGVSQSPSNKVTEKGKDVELRCDPISGHTALYWYRQSLGQGLEFLIYFQGNSAPDKSGLPSDRFSAERTGGSVSTLTIQRTQQEDSAVYLCASSLGSSATYEQYFGPGTRLTVT.

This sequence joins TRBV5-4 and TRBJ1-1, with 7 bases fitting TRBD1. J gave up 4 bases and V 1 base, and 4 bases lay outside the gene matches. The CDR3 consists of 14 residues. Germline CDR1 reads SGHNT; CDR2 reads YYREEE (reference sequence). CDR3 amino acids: CASSLWDSFTEAFF. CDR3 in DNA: TGTGCCAGCAGCTTGTGGGACAGTTTCACTGAAGCTTTCTTT.

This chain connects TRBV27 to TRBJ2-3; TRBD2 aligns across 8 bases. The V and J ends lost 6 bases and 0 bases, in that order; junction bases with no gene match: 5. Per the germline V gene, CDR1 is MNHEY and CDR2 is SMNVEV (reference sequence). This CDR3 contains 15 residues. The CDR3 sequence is CASRTLAASTDTQYF. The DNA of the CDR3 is TGTGCCAGCAGAACACTAGCGGCTAGCACAGATACGCAGTATTTT.

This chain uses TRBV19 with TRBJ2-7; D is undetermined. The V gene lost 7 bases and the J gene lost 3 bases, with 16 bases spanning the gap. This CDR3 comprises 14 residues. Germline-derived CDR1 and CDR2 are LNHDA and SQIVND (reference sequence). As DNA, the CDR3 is TGTGCCAGTACCCCTAAGACAAGAATCTACGAGCAGTACTTC. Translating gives CASTPKTRIYEQYF.

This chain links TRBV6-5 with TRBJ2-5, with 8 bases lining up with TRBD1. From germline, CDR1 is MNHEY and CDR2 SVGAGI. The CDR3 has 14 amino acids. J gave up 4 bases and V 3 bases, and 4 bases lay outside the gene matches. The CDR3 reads CASSYGQGRETQYF. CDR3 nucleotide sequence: TGTGCCAGCAGTTATGGACAGGGCCGAGAGACCCAGTACTTC.

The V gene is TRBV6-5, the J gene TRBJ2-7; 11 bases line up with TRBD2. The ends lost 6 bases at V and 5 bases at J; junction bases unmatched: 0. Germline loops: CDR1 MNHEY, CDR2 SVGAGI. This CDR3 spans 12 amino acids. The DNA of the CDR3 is TGTGCCAGCAGGACTAGCGGGGACGAGCAGTACTTC. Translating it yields CASRTSGDEQYF.

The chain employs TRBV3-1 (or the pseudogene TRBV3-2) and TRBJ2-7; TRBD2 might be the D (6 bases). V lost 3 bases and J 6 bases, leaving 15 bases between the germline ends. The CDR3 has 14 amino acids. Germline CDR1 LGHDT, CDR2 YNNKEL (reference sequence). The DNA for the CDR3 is TGTGCCAGCAGCCAGCGGGATGGGGTTGGCGAGCAGTACTTC. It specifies CASSQRDGVGEQYF.

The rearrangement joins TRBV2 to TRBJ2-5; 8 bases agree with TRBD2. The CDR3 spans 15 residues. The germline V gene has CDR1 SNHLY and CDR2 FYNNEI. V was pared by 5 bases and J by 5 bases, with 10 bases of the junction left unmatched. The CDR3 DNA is TGTGCCAGCAGTAGCGGGGGTGCGGGGGAGGAGACCCAGTACTTC. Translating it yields CASSSGGAGEETQYF.

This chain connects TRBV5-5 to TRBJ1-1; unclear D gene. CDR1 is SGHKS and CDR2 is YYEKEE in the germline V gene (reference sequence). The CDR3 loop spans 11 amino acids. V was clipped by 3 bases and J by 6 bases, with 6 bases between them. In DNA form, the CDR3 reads TGTGCCAGCAGCTCTATATCTGAAGCTTTCTTT. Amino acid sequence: CASSSISEAFF.

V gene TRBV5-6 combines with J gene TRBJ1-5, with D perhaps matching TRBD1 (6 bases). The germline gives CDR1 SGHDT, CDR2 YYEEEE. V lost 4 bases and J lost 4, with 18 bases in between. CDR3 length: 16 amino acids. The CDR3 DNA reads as TGTGCCAGCAGCAAGAGAACAGGGTGGGGAAATCAGCCCCAGCATTTT. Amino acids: CASSKRTGWGNQPQHF.

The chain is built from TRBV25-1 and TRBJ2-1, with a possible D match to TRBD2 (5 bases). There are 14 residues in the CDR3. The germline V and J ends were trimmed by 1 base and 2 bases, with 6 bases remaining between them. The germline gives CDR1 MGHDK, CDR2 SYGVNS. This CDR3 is CASSEWETYNEQFF. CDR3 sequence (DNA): TGTGCCAGCAGTGAATGGGAGACCTACAATGAGCAGTTCTTC.

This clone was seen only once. CDR3 amino acids: CASSLVDDTGELFF. The CDR3 region has the DNA TGTGCCAGCAGTTTGGTAGATGACACCGGGGAGCTGTTTTTT. The chain has TRBV28 and TRBJ2-2; D not certain. Trimming took off 3 bases at V and 3 bases at J, with 8 bases between the two ends. The CDR3 has 14 residues. Germline V gene lookup returns CDR1 MDHEN and CDR2 SYDVKM.